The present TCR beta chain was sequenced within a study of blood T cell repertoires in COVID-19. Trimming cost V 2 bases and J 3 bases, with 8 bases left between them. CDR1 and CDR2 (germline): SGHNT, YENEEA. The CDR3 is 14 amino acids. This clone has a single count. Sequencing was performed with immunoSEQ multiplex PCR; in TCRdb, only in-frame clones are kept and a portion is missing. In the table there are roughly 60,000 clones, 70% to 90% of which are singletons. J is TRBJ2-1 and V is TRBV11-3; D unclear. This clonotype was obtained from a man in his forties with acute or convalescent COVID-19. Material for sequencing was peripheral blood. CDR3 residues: CASSLRGFYNEQFF. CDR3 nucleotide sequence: TGTGCCAGCAGCTTAAGAGGCTTCTACAATGAGCAGTTCTTC.